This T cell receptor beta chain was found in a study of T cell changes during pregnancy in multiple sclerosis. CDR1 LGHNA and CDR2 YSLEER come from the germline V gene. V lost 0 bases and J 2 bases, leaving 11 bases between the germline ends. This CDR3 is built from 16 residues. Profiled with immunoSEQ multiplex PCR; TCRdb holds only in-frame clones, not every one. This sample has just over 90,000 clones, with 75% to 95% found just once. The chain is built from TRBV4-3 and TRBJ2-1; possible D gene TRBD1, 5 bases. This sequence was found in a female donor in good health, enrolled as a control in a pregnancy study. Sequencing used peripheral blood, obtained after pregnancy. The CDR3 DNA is TGCGCCAGCAGCCAAGATGGGGCGGCTACCTACAATGAGCAGTTCTTC. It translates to CASSQDGAATYNEQFF.